A single sample gave rise to the 22 T cell receptor beta chains below, sequenced in a study of naive and memory T cell subsets. The beta constant-region primer was an equimolar mix of two oligonucleotides covering TRBC1 and TRBC2. Each CDR3 protein is one row after TCRdb ran MiXCR on the UMI-ligation and nested PCR reads. The sample lists about 80,000 distinct CDR3 sequences, around 13% seen once, with about 0.9% in the top ten. The specimen sequenced was central memory CD4+ T cells from blood. Receptors were obtained from a human donor in good health.

This clonotype was counted at least ten times. The chain carries TRBV27 and TRBJ2-5; D remains ambiguous. CDR1 MNHEY and CDR2 SMNVEV come from the germline V gene (reference sequence). The CDR3 runs 15 residues. V was pared by 3 bases and J by 5 bases, with 16 bases between. The chain's CDR3 is CASSLAPGRTETQYF. CDR3 sequence (DNA): TGTGCCAGCAGTTTGGCGCCCGGTCGGACGGAGACCCAGTACTTC.

Details on this clonotype: An end of the junction does not agree with germline; a read error may underlie this. The CDR3 DNA is TGCGCCAGCAGCTTGGGGACAGGGGGCAAACAGCCCCAGCATTTT. It specifies CASSLGTGGKQPQHF. The chain carries TRBV5-1 and TRBJ1-5; 11 positions match TRBD1. There are 15 residues in the CDR3. Germline CDR1 is SGHRS and CDR2 is YFSETQ.

The rearrangement joins TRBV20-1 to TRBJ2-7; D is perhaps TRBD2 (6 bases). V was shortened by 4 bases and J by 0 bases, with 16 bases between the two germline ends. The CDR3 extends over 15 amino acids. Germline CDR1 DFQATT, CDR2 SNEGSKA (reference sequence). Here the CDR3 DNA reads TGCAGTGCTAAACGTAGCGGACATAGCTCCTACGAGCAGTACTTC. The encoded protein is CSAKRSGHSSYEQYF.

CDR3 DNA sequence: TGTGCCACCAGTGATCCCAAGAGGGACAGGGTCAACGAGCAGTACTTC. It translates to CATSDPKRDRVNEQYF. The gene calls are TRBV24-1 and TRBJ2-7; the match to TRBD1 covers 9 bases. The CDR3 totals 16 residues. Trimming removed 3 bases from V and 5 bases from J; junction bases left unmatched: 10. Germline lookup yields CDR1 KGHDR and CDR2 SFDVKD.

V gene TRBV4-1 combines with J gene TRBJ2-5; 7 bases fit TRBD2. From germline, CDR1 is MGHRA and CDR2 YSYEKL. This CDR3 has 15 residues. The V segment lost 1 base and the J segment 9 bases; nucleotides outside the gene matches: 11. The CDR3 region is CASSQARAGRQAQYF. The CDR3 coding sequence is TGCGCCAGCAGCCAAGCACGAGCGGGACGTCAGGCCCAGTACTTC.

This clonotype appeared many times. The gene calls are TRBV7-2 and TRBJ2-5; the D gene could be TRBD1 or TRBD2 (5 bases each). Trimming shortened V by 1 base and J by 5 bases, and 11 bases separated the two germline ends. CDR1 SGHTA and CDR2 FQGNSA come from the germline V gene. The CDR3 runs 14 residues. CDR3 sequence (DNA): TGTGCCAGCAGCTTAGGGGGGTCCCGGGAGACCCAGTACTTC. Amino acids: CASSLGGSRETQYF.

This clonotype was recorded many times. The V gene is TRBV20-1, the J gene TRBJ2-7; 9 bases are shared with TRBD2. Germline V gives CDR1 DFQATT, CDR2 SNEGSKA (reference sequence). After removal of 0 bases from V and 3 bases from J, the junction contained 6 bases not matched to a gene. The CDR3 length is 15 residues. The CDR3 DNA is TGCAGTGCTAGAGAAGTTAATAGCGGGAGCTACGAGCAGTACTTC. This translates into CSAREVNSGSYEQYF.

This clonotype was seen repeatedly, ten times or more. The chain uses TRBV7-7 and TRBJ2-2; D not certain. The CDR3 length is 17 residues. Trimming shortened V by 5 bases and J by 4 bases, and 20 bases separated the two germline ends. Germline V gene sequence: CDR1 SSHAT, CDR2 FNYEAQ (reference sequence). CDR3 in DNA: TGTGCCAGCAGCCCAAGGGAATCGGGCATCCGCACCGGGGAGCTGTTTTTT. It is translated as CASSPRESGIRTGELFF.

This clonotype appeared a few times. This chain uses TRBV29-1 with TRBJ1-1; 9 nucleotides agree with TRBD1. V was pared by 7 bases and J by 3 bases, with 9 bases of the junction left unmatched. Germline V gene sequence: CDR1 SQVTM, CDR2 ANQGSEA. The CDR3 runs 14 residues. The CDR3 region is CSALLTGGHTEAFF. Here the CDR3 DNA reads TGCAGCGCCCTATTGACAGGGGGACACACTGAAGCTTTCTTT.

The gene calls are TRBV3-1 and TRBJ2-6, with TRBD1 identical over 7 bases. Trimming took 3 bases from V and 4 from J; bases not matched to a gene: 6. The length of the CDR3 is 16 residues. Germline V gene data show CDR1 as LGHDT and CDR2 as YNNKEL (reference sequence). The CDR3 region is CASSQLQGRGANVLTF. DNA for the CDR3: TGTGCCAGCAGCCAGCTACAGGGGAGAGGGGCCAACGTCCTGACTTTC. Variable domain in full (rest from reference TRBV3-1 and TRBJ2-6): DTAVSQTPKYLVTQMGNDKSIKCEQNLGHDTMYWYKQDSKKFLKIMFSYNNKELIINETVPNRFSPKSPDKAHLNLHINSLELGDSAVYFCASSQLQGRGANVLTFGAGSRLTVL.

The chain carries TRBV5-1 and TRBJ2-5, with D hard to call. Germline assignment: CDR1 SGHRS and CDR2 YFSETQ. The CDR3 sequence is 14 residues long. Trimming took 2 bases from V and 5 from J, leaving 13 bases between them. CDR3 in DNA: TGCGCCAGCAGCTTCGGGCCCAATGGGGAGACCCAGTACTTC. It encodes CASSFGPNGETQYF.

This clonotype was counted a few times. The chain couples TRBV18 to TRBJ2-5, with D possibly TRBD1 on 5 matching bases. Germline values: CDR1 KGHSH, CDR2 LQKENI. This CDR3 has 15 residues. V was clipped by 2 bases and J by 0 bases, with 10 bases between them. CDR3: CASSPGAGYQETQYF. In DNA, the CDR3 is TGTGCCAGCTCACCAGGCGCAGGGTACCAAGAGACCCAGTACTTC.

This clonotype was seen more than once but under ten times. This chain links TRBV29-1 with TRBJ2-5, with 7 bases aligning to TRBD1. The germline gives CDR1 SQVTM, CDR2 ANQGSEA. With 4 bases clipped from V and 4 bases from J, the junction kept 12 bases outside the gene matches. The CDR3 has 15 amino acids. CDR3 loop: CSVAVGGGFAETQYF. CDR3 sequence (DNA): TGCAGCGTTGCCGTAGGGGGCGGTTTCGCAGAGACCCAGTACTTC.

The J gene is TRBJ2-5, the V gene TRBV5-1; TRBD1 or TRBD2 may be the D gene (5 bases each). CDR1 and CDR2 from the germline V gene are SGHRS and YFSETQ. V was cut by 6 bases and J by 1 base, with 16 bases left in between. The CDR3 spans 15 residues. CDR3 in DNA: TGCGCCAGCATAAAGGGACCCTCCTTCCAAGAGACCCAGTACTTC. This encodes CASIKGPSFQETQYF.

The chain is built from TRBV29-1 and TRBJ1-1; D not certain. Trimming took off 5 bases at V and 1 base at J, with 8 bases between the two ends. This CDR3 region has 12 residues. CDR1 SQVTM and CDR2 ANQGSEA come from the germline V gene. As DNA, the CDR3 is TGCAGCGTTCGGACCTGGAACACTGAAGCTTTCTTT. This encodes CSVRTWNTEAFF.

This clonotype was observed a handful of times. The V call is TRBV5-4, the J call TRBJ2-3; no definite D call. This CDR3 comprises 13 residues. Germline CDR1 and CDR2: SGHNT and YYREEE (reference sequence). V dropped 4 bases and J dropped 5 bases, with 11 bases sitting between them. CDR3 coding DNA: TGTGCCAGCAGCCCGACCTGCGGAGATACGCAGTATTTT. Its protein is CASSPTCGDTQYF.

This clonotype came up many times. This chain links TRBV5-4 with TRBJ1-1; possibly TRBD1 for D (5 bases). The CDR3 runs 15 residues. Deletions cut 8 bases from V and 2 bases from J, with 19 bases between. Looked up from germline, CDR1 is SGHNT and CDR2 is YYREEE (reference sequence). The CDR3 loop is CASSFGGVTNTEAFF. CDR3 in DNA: TGTGCCAGTTCATTTGGAGGGGTGACAAACACTGAAGCTTTCTTT.

This clonotype was found many times. The chain combines TRBV4-1 with TRBJ2-2; TRBD2 agrees at 7 bases. Unmatched junction bases numbered 9, after V lost 3 bases and J lost 2 bases. This CDR3 spans 17 amino acids. Germline V CDR1 and CDR2: MGHRA, YSYEKL. CDR3 in amino acids: CASSQTRGAGNTGELFF. CDR3 bases: TGCGCCAGCAGCCAGACCAGAGGAGCGGGAAACACCGGGGAGCTGTTTTTT.

This chain links TRBV11-2 with TRBJ2-1; weak D call: TRBD2 (7 bases). V lost 1 base and J 4 bases, leaving 17 bases between the germline ends. CDR1 is SGHAT, CDR2 FQNNGV, per germline. The CDR3 has 17 amino acids. The CDR3 DNA sequence: TGTGCCAGCAGCTTAGGCTTACAGGGAGGGACATACAATGAGCAGTTCTTC. It is translated as CASSLGLQGGTYNEQFF. Full variable domain (remainder filled in from reference TRBV11-2 and TRBJ2-1): EAGVAQSPRYKIIEKRQSVAFWCNPISGHATLYWYQQILGQGPKLLIQFQNNGVVDDSQLPKDRFSAERLKGVDSTLKIQPAKLEDSAVYLCASSLGLQGGTYNEQFFGPGTRLTVL.

The chain carries TRBV29-1 and TRBJ2-7; possible D gene TRBD1, 7 bases. Germline CDR1 and CDR2: SQVTM and ANQGSEA. V was cut by 6 bases and J by 3 bases, with 15 bases left in between. The CDR3 contains 13 residues. The DNA for the CDR3 is TGCAGCGTAGGGTCAGGGGGGCACTACGAGCAGTACTTC. This gives the protein CSVGSGGHYEQYF.

At least ten counts were recorded for this clonotype. CDR3: CASSPSGRNSPLHF. The CDR3 DNA sequence: TGTGCCAGCAGCCCTTCCGGGAGGAATTCACCCCTCCACTTT. V gene TRBV7-9 combines with J gene TRBJ1-6; D gene unclear. The germline V gene encodes CDR1 SEHNR and CDR2 FQNEAQ (reference sequence). The CDR3 totals 14 residues. The germline V and J ends were trimmed by 5 bases and 7 bases, with 12 bases remaining between them.

This clonotype was picked up a small number of times. This chain joins TRBV7-9 and TRBJ2-7; 14 bases are shared with TRBD2. V trimming: 0 bases; J trimming: 1 base; junction bases outside the gene matches: 8. CDR1 and CDR2 (germline): SEHNR, FQNEAQ (reference sequence). The CDR3 extends over 19 amino acids. The CDR3 region is CASSLAKGLAGGASYEQYF. In DNA form, the CDR3 reads TGTGCCAGCAGCTTAGCGAAAGGACTAGCGGGAGGAGCTTCCTACGAGCAGTACTTC.